This TCR beta chain was identified in a study of T-cell memory formation after mild COVID-19 (dated by TCRdb to the early 2020s). Describing the broader study: TCR sequence clusters from the two donors were found to be largely donor specific. Two young, previously healthy adult volunteers, one female and one male, were included in the cohort. In a couple of donors, T-cell clones that expanded and contracted after mild COVID-19 were followed by sequencing TCRalpha and TCRbeta repertoires longitudinally.

As for this clonotype: There is no known antigen for this receptor. Qualities for individual bases were not recorded, and no much larger clone is one base off.

Summary of the overall study and its limitations: Some responding clones were detected in pre-infection memory, which suggested that pre-existing cross-reactive memory T cells had joined the SARS-CoV-2 response. Contracting CD4+ clones were found mainly in CM and EM memory subsets, while CD8+ clones were enriched in EMRA. Only a couple of mild cases were covered in the study, and larger cohorts including severe cases with pre-infection samples were considered necessary. From day 15 to 85, contracting clones showed balanced CD4/CD8 phenotypes, whereas a second wave of clones that expanded from day 15 to 37 leaned towards CD4+. Whether the second-wave clones peaking on day 37 were SARS-CoV-2 specific was not confirmed.

These reads were obtained on an Illumina NovaSeq 6000. cDNA libraries for TCRalpha and TCRbeta were prepared by 5'RACE using constant-segment primers, with sample barcodes and unique molecular identifiers added. RNA was extracted from every sample with Trizol reagent. The libraries were amplified in two PCR steps, and the second step added a second sample barcode and Illumina TruSeq adapters. The libraries were sequenced on an Illumina NovaSeq using 2 x 150 bp paired-end reads. The study's own analysis went as follows. Demultiplexing of reads and collapsing into UMI-guided consensus sequences were performed with migec v1.2.7. Using mixcr v2.1.11, UMI consensuses were aligned to TRA and TRB V and J templates and then assembled into clonotypes. A clonotype was counted as expanded or contracted only when both edgeR and NoisET called the clonotype significant, with the noise models trained on biological replicates. For edgeR calls, a false discovery rate-adjusted p below 0.01 and a log2 fold-change threshold of 1 were applied. As an exploratory analysis of dynamics, max-normalized trajectories of the 1000 most abundant clonotypes were examined by PCA with hierarchical clustering. Separately sequenced CD4+ and CD8+ repertoires were used to assign a CD4 or CD8 phenotype to each responding clone. TCRdb reprocessed the public reads (quality trimming at Q25 with fastp, clone calling with MiXCR) and kept in-frame beta chains. One record per CDR3 amino acid sequence lists the most common genes and DNA. These V and J calls are TCRdb output, not the study's own analysis. The sample table records fewer than 450,000 distinct CDR3 sequences; less than 25% of these occur just once. Clones ranked in the top ten supply around 9.5% of the sample.

The V and J ends are trimmed by 4 bases and 4 bases, leaving 10 bases between them. The cysteine opens and the phenylalanine closes a CDR3 of 13 amino acids. Only CDR3 DNA remains: 39 bases, in frame from the first base. CDR1 MNHNS and CDR2 SASEGT were looked up in the germline V gene. Ficoll-Paque density gradient centrifugation was used to isolate PBMCs. The sequence was obtained from an adult woman who had mild COVID-19 (a few samples of this study predate the infection). The sample titles of this study are shuffled in the database, so cell type and time point are left out; the donor was told from shared clones. The rearranged segments are TRBV6-1 and TRBJ1-2; the D gene is unclear. Input material: PBMCs or a T cell subset sorted from them (not recorded which). The DNA sequence is as follows: TGTGCCAGCAGTGGCCAGATGGTCTATGGCTACACCTTC. This yields the protein CASSGQMVYGYTF.